These 24 T cell receptor beta chains were sequenced from one sample in a study of beta chain features in type 1 diabetes. Isolated RNA was reverse transcribed in full, so expressed TCRB transcripts were sequenced. Profiling relied on immunoSEQ multiplex PCR, and the TCRdb table lists in-frame clones only, not all of them. Of 200,000 to 250,000 clones listed, about 71% are singletons. Specimen: naive CD4+ T cells from blood. The receptors come from a man aged 25 to 40 in good health.

The J gene is TRBJ2-7, the V gene TRBV7-9, with 9 bases aligning to TRBD1. V was clipped by 5 bases and J by 0 bases; unmatched bases: 2. Germline V CDR1 and CDR2: SEHNR, FQNEAQ (reference sequence). The length of the CDR3 is 14 residues. As DNA, the CDR3 is TGTGCCAGCAGCCAGACAGGGGGCTCCTACGAGCAGTACTTC. It specifies CASSQTGGSYEQYF.

This clone was observed once. The gene calls are TRBV9 and TRBJ1-2; perhaps TRBD1 as D (6 bases). CDR1 and CDR2 (germline): SGDLS, YYNGEE. The V and J ends lost 0 bases and 2 bases respectively, with 11 bases between them. This CDR3 has 15 residues. The CDR3 nucleotides read TGTGCCAGCAGCGTAGCTAGAACAGGGAACTATGGCTACACCTTC. Amino acid sequence: CASSVARTGNYGYTF. Full variable domain (missing parts from reference TRBV9 and TRBJ1-2): DSGVTQTPKHLITATGQRVTLRCSPRSGDLSVYWYQQSLDQGLQFLIQYYNGEERAKGNILERFSAQQFPDLHSELNLSSLELGDSALYFCASSVARTGNYGYTFGSGTRLTVV.

This clone has more than one count but fewer than ten. The chain is built from TRBV10-3 and TRBJ2-1; possibly TRBD2 for D (5 bases). V shed 3 bases and J shed 5 bases, with 8 bases lying between them. The CDR3 spans 13 residues. Germline-derived CDR1 and CDR2 are ENHRY and SYGVKD. The CDR3 nucleotides read TGTGCCATCAGTGAACGGGATGACAATGAGCAGTTCTTC. It specifies CAISERDDNEQFF.

The chain carries TRBV10-3 and TRBJ1-6; D not resolved. CDR3 size: 14 residues. CDR1 ENHRY and CDR2 SYGVKD come from the germline V gene. Trimming pared 10 bases from V and 8 bases from J, leaving 18 bases between. In DNA form, the CDR3 reads TGTGCCACGACGGACGTCCCACGGCATTCACCCCTCCACTTT. This gives the protein CATTDVPRHSPLHF.

The CDR3 here is CSVVENSNQPQHF. For the CDR3, the DNA is TGCAGCGTTGTAGAAAATAGCAATCAGCCCCAGCATTTT. The rearrangement links TRBV29-1 to TRBJ1-5; the D is unclear. The CDR3 has 13 residues. V was clipped by 4 bases and J by 0 bases, with 7 bases between them. In germline, CDR1 is SQVTM, CDR2 ANQGSEA.

The table lists this clone with a few counts. This rearrangement joins TRBV29-1 to TRBJ2-7; D might be TRBD1 or TRBD2, each matching 5 bases. Trimming took 2 bases from V and 3 from J, leaving 11 bases between them. Germline V CDR1 and CDR2: SQVTM, ANQGSEA. The CDR3 is made up of 13 amino acids. CDR3 bases: TGCAGCGTTGAAAGCAGGGAGAACTACGAGCAGTACTTC. Translation gives CSVESRENYEQYF.

The genes are TRBV11-2 and TRBJ2-7; 8 bases agree with TRBD1. The junction had 7 bases not matched to a gene; V was cut back by 5 bases and J by 4 bases. The CDR3 consists of 14 residues. CDR1 is SGHAT, CDR2 FQNNGV, per germline. DNA for the CDR3: TGTGCCAGCAGCCCTGGGACAGGAGGGTACGAGCAGTACTTC. Protein sequence: CASSPGTGGYEQYF.

This clone appeared a few times. The rearrangement links TRBV29-1 to TRBJ2-5; 8 positions agree with TRBD1. The germline gives CDR1 SQVTM, CDR2 ANQGSEA. The CDR3 sequence is 13 residues long. The junction had 9 bases not matched to a gene; V was cut back by 6 bases and J by 6 bases. The CDR3 DNA is TGCAGCGTGCCCCCAGGGGGCGGGAAGACCCAGTACTTC. It codes for CSVPPGGGKTQYF. The full variable domain, completed using reference TRBV29-1 and TRBJ2-5, is SAVISQKPSRDICQRGTSLTIQCQVDSQVTMMFWYRQQPGQSLTLIATANQGSEATYESGFVIDKFPISRPNLTFSTLTVSNMSPEDSSIYLCSVPPGGGKTQYFGPGTRLLVL.

This chain connects TRBV29-1 to TRBJ2-7, with D perhaps matching TRBD1 (5 bases). The CDR3 covers 11 residues. The germline V gene encodes CDR1 SQVTM and CDR2 ANQGSEA. Trimming stripped 4 bases from V and 5 bases from J, with 9 bases between. CDR3 sequence (DNA): TGCAGCGTTGCGCAGGGCGACGAGCAGTACTTC. It codes for CSVAQGDEQYF.

The chain combines TRBV30 with TRBJ2-1; 8 bases agree with TRBD2. Germline values: CDR1 GTSNPN, CDR2 SVGIG (reference sequence). The V segment lost 2 bases and the J segment 4 bases; nucleotides outside the gene matches: 4. The CDR3 covers 14 residues. The CDR3 spells CAWSRIAGYNEQFF. The CDR3 coding sequence is TGTGCCTGGAGTAGGATAGCGGGATACAATGAGCAGTTCTTC. Full variable domain (outside the CDR3, taken from reference TRBV30 and TRBJ2-1): SQTIHQWPATLVQPVGSPLSLECTVEGTSNPNLYWYRQAAGRGLQLLFYSVGIGQISSEVPQNLSASRPQDRQFILSSKKLLLSDSGFYLCAWSRIAGYNEQFFGPGTRLTVL.

This clone occurred a few times. The chain has TRBV4-1 and TRBJ2-3, with TRBD2 identical over 9 bases. V lost 2 bases, J lost 5 bases, and 5 bases stayed unmatched. The V gene's germline CDR1 is MGHRA and CDR2 YSYEKL. This CDR3 region has 15 residues. The CDR3 spells CASSQLAGTIDTQYF. The CDR3 region has the DNA TGCGCCAGCAGCCAACTAGCGGGGACGATAGATACGCAGTATTTT.

This chain connects TRBV10-3 to TRBJ2-2; 8 bases align to TRBD1. V lost 7 bases, J lost 5 bases, and 3 bases stayed unmatched. Germline values: CDR1 ENHRY, CDR2 SYGVKD. The CDR3 spans 13 residues. The CDR3 sequence: CAITGQETGELFF. The DNA for the CDR3 is TGTGCCATCACGGGACAGGAAACCGGGGAGCTGTTTTTT.

The gene calls are TRBV6-5 and TRBJ2-3; D possibly uses TRBD1 or TRBD2 (7 bases each). Germline CDR1 reads MNHEY; CDR2 reads SVGAGI. The CDR3 length is 15 residues. The V end was cut by 7 bases, the J end by 0 bases, with 14 bases between. CDR3 bases: TGTGCCAGCATCGACCAGGGGGGGAGCACAGATACGCAGTATTTT. Amino acids: CASIDQGGSTDTQYF.

This clone occurred a few times. This chain uses TRBV30 with TRBJ2-7; D is unresolved. V dropped 0 bases and J dropped 5 bases, with 5 bases sitting between them. Germline lookup yields CDR1 GTSNPN and CDR2 SVGIG (reference sequence). This CDR3 has 11 amino acids. CDR3 DNA: TGTGCCTGGAGTGTTGTCAACGAGCAGTACTTC. Translating gives CAWSVVNEQYF.

This chain links TRBV29-1 with TRBJ2-1, with D possibly being TRBD1 (5 bases). Per the germline V gene, CDR1 is SQVTM and CDR2 is ANQGSEA. CDR3 length equals 10 residues. Trimming removed 4 bases at V and 9 bases at J, with 7 bases between. The CDR3 sequence is CSVGQIEQFF. The DNA of the CDR3 is TGCAGCGTTGGACAGATTGAGCAGTTCTTC.

The CDR3 DNA reads as TGTGCCTGGAGTGTCTGGAACACTGAAGCTTTCTTT. The encoded protein is CAWSVWNTEAFF. The chain employs TRBV30 and TRBJ1-1; D is undetermined. Trimming cost V 0 bases and J 1 base, with 3 bases left between them. There are 12 residues in the CDR3. In germline, CDR1 is GTSNPN, CDR2 SVGIG (reference sequence). Based on the CDR3 plus reference TRBV30 and TRBJ1-1, the full variable domain is SQTIHQWPATLVQPVGSPLSLECTVEGTSNPNLYWYRQAAGRGLQLLFYSVGIGQISSEVPQNLSASRPQDRQFILSSKKLLLSDSGFYLCAWSVWNTEAFFGQGTRLTVV.

The rearrangement joins TRBV27 to TRBJ2-7; no clear D. There are 15 residues in the CDR3. Germline lookup yields CDR1 MNHEY and CDR2 SMNVEV (reference sequence). V was cut by 7 bases and J by 2 bases, with 18 bases left in between. The CDR3 region is CASTWSPVGPYEQYF. The CDR3 nucleotides read TGTGCCAGCACTTGGTCCCCCGTAGGGCCCTACGAGCAGTACTTC.

The chain links TRBV18 to TRBJ2-7; 9 bases fit TRBD1. This CDR3 is built from 14 residues. V was pared by 2 bases and J by 6 bases, with 5 bases of the junction left unmatched. Per the germline V gene, CDR1 is KGHSH and CDR2 is LQKENI. The CDR3 nucleotides are TGTGCCAGCTCACCAAGGACAGGGGCCGCCGAGCAGTACTTC. This encodes CASSPRTGAAEQYF.

The rearrangement joins TRBV5-1 to TRBJ2-7; a weak D match, TRBD2 (5 bases). Trimming stripped 1 base from V and 0 bases from J, with 11 bases between. This CDR3 is built from 15 residues. Germline V CDR1 and CDR2: SGHRS, YFSETQ. CDR3: CASSLTSGLSYEQYF. CDR3 bases: TGCGCCAGCAGCTTGACCAGCGGCCTCTCCTACGAGCAGTACTTC.

This clone occurred once. The gene calls are TRBV28 and TRBJ2-3; D is unresolved. The germline V gene has CDR1 MDHEN and CDR2 SYDVKM. V shed 2 bases and J shed 7 bases, with 10 bases lying between them. CDR3 length: 13 residues. CDR3 in amino acids: CASSLRAPNTQYF. Here the CDR3 DNA reads TGTGCCAGCAGTTTAAGGGCCCCTAATACGCAGTATTTT.

The table lists this clone with a count of one. The chain combines TRBV13 with TRBJ2-7; the D is unclear. The CDR3 has 12 amino acids. Germline CDR1 is PRHDT and CDR2 is FYEKMQ (reference sequence). V lost 1 base, J lost 4 bases, and 5 bases lay in between. CDR3 nucleotide sequence: TGTGCCAGCAGCTTAGCCCTGTACGAGCAGTACTTC. Translating gives CASSLALYEQYF.

This clone showed up just a few times. This rearrangement joins TRBV30 to TRBJ1-1; D call uncertain. Germline values: CDR1 GTSNPN, CDR2 SVGIG (reference sequence). The CDR3 sequence is 13 residues long. Trimming stripped 3 bases from V and 2 bases from J, with 10 bases between. CDR3 loop: CAWSGASNTEAFF. CDR3 DNA: TGTGCCTGGAGCGGTGCCTCAAACACTGAAGCTTTCTTT.

V usage is TRBV29-1 and J usage is TRBJ1-5; no reliable D call. Germline CDR1 and CDR2: SQVTM and ANQGSEA. V lost 4 bases, J lost 10 bases, and 14 bases lay in between. This CDR3 spans 12 amino acids. The CDR3 region has the DNA TGCAGCGTTGGGGAGGGTCTCACTCCCCAGCATTTT. Residues: CSVGEGLTPQHF.

CDR3 bases: TGTGCCAGCAGCCAAGACCAGCATGGTACGCAGTATTTT. The encoded protein is CASSQDQHGTQYF. J is TRBJ2-3 and V is TRBV14; D is unresolved. Per germline, CDR1 SGHDN and CDR2 FVKESK. Trimming took off 0 bases at V and 8 bases at J, with 9 bases between the two ends. The CDR3 extends over 13 amino acids.